The present entry profiles one TCR beta chain with its context. A junction boundary mismatches the germline segment, possibly from a read error. The data derive from a study of tumor and adjacent non-tumor tissue in lung cancer. The library came from three nested PCR rounds adapted from ARM-PCR protocols. TCRdb redid the calling of the multiplex PCR reads with MiXCR, one entry per CDR3 protein. The sample lists approximately 75,000 distinct CDR3 sequences, roughly 80% occurring once. RNA was extracted from bulk tissue without any cell sorting. The sample consisted of lung tumor tissue. The TCR originated in a woman aged 50 to 65 with non-small cell lung cancer.

CDR3 region: CASSEHASYNEHFF. The CDR3 region has the DNA TGTGCCAGCAGCGAACATGCTAGTTACAATGAGCATTTCTTC. The chain uses TRBV6-1 and TRBJ2-1; D gene ambiguous. The V gene's germline CDR1 is MNHNS and CDR2 SASEGT. The CDR3 covers 14 residues.